A selection of T cell receptor beta chains follows, all from one sample in a study of T cells in localized non-small cell lung cancer. Generated by immunoSEQ multiplex PCR, the TCRdb table keeps only in-frame clones and is missing some. The sample has 30,000 to 40,000 clones; around 85% are singletons. The input for sequencing was peripheral blood, taken before any cancer treatment. The receptors derive from a man aged 35-69 years with stage I lung adenocarcinoma. Both conserved end residues are part of each CDR3. A D gene is named only where the DNA matches it firmly. Where a row states a size, it is once, few, many or the class of an expanded clone; other rows omit it.

V gene	clone size	J gene	D gene	CDR3 protein	CDR3 DNA
TRBV6-5	few	TRBJ2-7	-	CASSPIYSYEQYF	TGTGCCAGCAGCCCTATTTACTCCTACGAGCAGTACTTC
TRBV5-4	-	TRBJ1-2	-	CASRSDSWGYTF	TGTGCCAGCAGGTCGGACTCGTGGGGCTACACCTTC
TRBV7-3	-	TRBJ2-2	-	CASSLWGASTGELFF	TGTGCCAGCAGCCTCTGGGGCGCGAGCACCGGGGAGCTGTTTTTT
TRBV6-5	-	TRBJ2-7	-	CASSYLAPYEQYF	TGTGCCAGCAGTTACCTTGCCCCCTACGAGCAGTACTTC
TRBV2	-	TRBJ2-7	-	CASHSPGLKRSDYEQYF	TGTGCCAGCCACTCTCCAGGTCTCAAAAGAAGTGACTACGAGCAGTACTTC
TRBV10-2	-	TRBJ2-2	-	CASSVTGVRTGELFF	TGCGCCAGCAGTGTCACGGGAGTACGCACCGGGGAGCTGTTTTTT
TRBV10-3	-	TRBJ2-2	TRBD1	CAISLGQGGTGELFF	TGTGCCATCAGCTTGGGACAGGGAGGCACCGGGGAGCTGTTTTTT
TRBV18	-	TRBJ1-1	-	CASSPQQGLAGGTEAFF	TGTGCCAGCTCACCACAACAGGGCCTCGCGGGGGGCACTGAAGCTTTCTTT
TRBV4-3	-	TRBJ1-1	-	CASSQDHQGYTEAFF	TGCGCCAGCAGCCAAGATCATCAGGGTTACACTGAAGCTTTCTTT
TRBV19	-	TRBJ1-4	-	CASTLRWGVNGKLFF	TGTGCCAGTACCCTGCGTTGGGGGGTGAACGGAAAACTGTTTTTT
TRBV9	-	TRBJ2-2	-	CASSVNREGDTGELFF	TGTGCCAGCAGCGTAAATAGGGAGGGGGACACCGGGGAGCTGTTTTTT
TRBV6-5	-	TRBJ2-5	TRBD2	CASSYVSGGRETQYF	TGTGCCAGCAGTTACGTCTCGGGAGGGCGAGAGACCCAGTACTTC
TRBV5-1	-	TRBJ2-3	-	CASSFDYNTDTQYF	TGCGCCAGCAGCTTCGACTACAACACAGATACGCAGTATTTT
TRBV16	-	TRBJ2-1	-	CASSLDYNEQFF	TGTGCCAGCAGCCTCGACTACAATGAGCAGTTCTTC
TRBV28	-	TRBJ2-5	TRBD1	CASFDRDRGRRETQYF	TGTGCCAGCTTCGACCGGGACAGGGGGCGCCGAGAGACCCAGTACTTC
TRBV5-4	-	TRBJ2-3	-	CASSLAGLGVTDTQYF	TGTGCCAGCAGCTTGGCCGGGCTGGGGGTTACAGATACGCAGTATTTT
TRBV4-1	-	TRBJ2-1	TRBD2	CASSQLAGGFNEQFF	TGCGCCAGCAGCCAACTAGCGGGAGGGTTCAATGAGCAGTTCTTC
TRBV5-4	once	TRBJ2-6	TRBD1	CASSSGTALALTF	TGTGCCAGCAGCTCGGGGACAGCCCTAGCCCTGACTTTC